The 25 T cell receptor beta chains below all came from one sample that was sequenced in a study of tissue T cells after allogeneic stem cell transplantation. This table comes from immunoSEQ multiplex PCR, and its TCRdb copy is limited to in-frame clones, with some not included. Among some 4,100 clones listed, around half were seen once. The time point is: mouse harvest day 14 after allogeneic transplant. The graft held 10^6 splenic CD5+ T cells and 10^7 T-cell-depleted bone marrow cells. Sequencing was done on a sample of gut tissue. Every receptor here comes from a female BALB/c mouse given C57BL/6 T cells with graft-versus-host disease after an allogeneic hematopoietic cell transplant.

This clone is categorized as medium-sized (0.01 to 0.1%). Genes and germline are mouse. The read ends 1 residue shy of where the CDR3 ends; the end is completed using the germline J gene. The rearrangement joins TRBV26 to TRBJ2-7; no clear D gene. Per germline, CDR1 KGHPV and CDR2 FQNQEV (reference sequence). The V gene lost 4 bases and the J gene lost 7 bases, with 11 bases spanning the gap. The CDR3 is made up of 12 amino acids. CDR3 sequence: CASSHGSREQYF. The CDR3 bases that were read are TGTGCCAGCAGTCACGGCAGCCGGGAACAGTAC. Supplemented by reference TRBV26 and TRBJ2-7, the full variable domain reads NSKVIQTPRYLVKGQGQKAKMRCIPEKGHPVVFWYQQNKNNEFKFLINFQNQEVLQQIDMTEKRFSAECPSNSPCSLEIQSSEAGDSALYLCASSHGSREQYFGPGTRLTVL.

The table lists this clone with a few counts. Gene names are the mouse ones. The sequenced fragment ends 1 residue before the CDR3 boundary, so the rest is inferred from the germline J gene. This rearrangement joins TRBV15 to TRBJ2-7; TRBD1 matches 7 bases. Trimming took 1 base from V and 9 from J; bases not matched to a gene: 3. The CDR3 sequence is 12 residues long. CDR1 and CDR2 from the germline V gene are SGHND and FRSKSL. The CDR3 loop is CASSLEQGTQYF. CDR3 bases read: TGTGCCAGCAGTTTAGAACAGGGGACACAGTAC. The full variable domain, with the rest looked up from reference TRBV15 and TRBJ2-7, is DAGVTQTPRHEVAEKGQTIILKCEPVSGHNDLFWYRQTKIQGLELLSYFRSKSLMEDGGAFKDRFKAEMLNSSFSTLKIQPTEPKDSAVYLCASSLEQGTQYFGPGTRLTVL.

This clone was found once. Here the gene names and germline are mouse. The sequence runs out 1 residue before the end of the CDR3; the remainder is reconstructed from the germline J gene. This sequence joins TRBV26 and TRBJ2-3, with TRBD2 identical over 8 bases. V lost 6 bases and J lost 0; bases outside the gene matches: 5. CDR3 length: 15 amino acids. The germline V gene has CDR1 KGHPV and CDR2 FQNQEV (reference sequence). The CDR3 here is CASRPGGSSAETLYF. The CDR3 DNA, read in part, is TGTGCCAGCAGGCCTGGGGGGTCTAGTGCAGAAACGCTGTAT.

In this sample, this clone is medium-sized. The genes are named according to mouse. The CDR3 spells CASSDGNQAPLF. The CDR3 DNA, read in part, is TGTGCCAGCAGTGATGGCAACCAGGCTCCGCTT. The chain employs TRBV13-3 and TRBJ1-5; D gene ambiguous. Read coverage stops 1 residue before the CDR3 terminus; the germline J gene supplies the remainder. V lost 0 bases and J lost 3, with 1 base in between. The CDR3 is 12 residues long. Germline assignment: CDR1 NNHDY and CDR2 SYVADS.

Note on this clone: Gene names are the mouse ones. The CDR3 goes on 1 residue after the read ends, and that part is filled in from the germline J gene. The J gene is TRBJ1-1, the V gene TRBV3, with TRBD1 as a possible D gene (6 bases). Germline CDR1 and CDR2: SNHLY and FYNGKV (reference sequence). Trimming pared 1 base from V and 0 bases from J, leaving 9 bases between. The CDR3 is 15 residues long. The CDR3 bases that were read are TGTGCCAGCAGCTTAGGCGGGACACCAAACACAGAAGTCTTC. It translates to CASSLGGTPNTEVF. The entire CDR3 protein is CASSLGGTPNTEVFF.

This clone is judged large. Genes and germline are mouse. The read is 1 residue too short to cover the CDR3 end, so that end is filled in from the germline J gene. The rearrangement joins TRBV14 to TRBJ2-1, with D perhaps matching TRBD2 (7 bases). Trimming left V 1 base short and J 6 bases short, with 8 bases between. Germline V gene data show CDR1 as SGHDT and CDR2 as FRDEAV. This CDR3 has 13 amino acids. The sequenced part of the CDR3 DNA is TGTGCCAGCAGTTTCGGGGGGCCTGCTGAGCAGTTC. The encoded protein is CASSFGGPAEQF. In full, the CDR3 is CASSFGGPAEQFF.

This clone appeared a few times. Gene names are mouse gene names. The missing CDR3 end, 1 residue past where the read stops, is filled in from the germline J gene. The chain combines TRBV26 with TRBJ1-4; TRBD1 is a possible D gene (5 bases). With 2 bases removed from V and 1 base from J, the gap between germline ends came to 8 bases. Looked up from germline, CDR1 is KGHPV and CDR2 is FQNQEV (reference sequence). The CDR3 is 15 residues long. The CDR3 bases that were read are TGTGCCAGCAGTCTGCGACAGAATTCCAACGAAAGATTATTT. Amino acids: CASSLRQNSNERLF. The CDR3 in full is CASSLRQNSNERLFF.

This clone was seen once. Gene names are the mouse ones. The CDR3 goes on 1 residue after the read ends, and that part is filled in from the germline J gene. The chain links TRBV31 to TRBJ1-1, with D perhaps TRBD1 (6 bases). Trimming left V 3 bases short and J 4 bases short, with 9 bases between. The CDR3 has 12 amino acids. The germline V gene has CDR1 GKSSPN and CDR2 SITVG. The CDR3 reads CAWSPGVTEVFF. CDR3 bases read: TGTGCCTGGAGCCCAGGGGTCACAGAAGTCTTC.

This clone has just a few counts. Genes and germline are mouse. The CDR3 bases that were read are TGCTCCAGCAGTCAGCCGGGCCACTCCGACTACACC. The encoded protein is CSSSQPGHSDYT. The entire CDR3 reads CSSSQPGHSDYTF. The rearrangement uses TRBV23 and TRBJ1-2. The read ends 1 residue before the CDR3 terminus; that terminus is restored from the germline J gene. Germline values: CDR1 KGHTA, CDR2 FQNQQP. This CDR3 comprises 13 residues.

Concerning this clone itself: Gene names follow the mouse nomenclature. Sequencing ends 1 residue short of the CDR3 end; the germline J gene provides the rest. The chain recombines TRBV20 with TRBJ1-1, with D hard to call. Germline lookup yields CDR1 GFQATS and CDR2 STVNSAI. The CDR3 loop spans 12 amino acids. V dropped 2 bases and J dropped 1 base, with 5 bases sitting between them. CDR3 DNA (partial): TGTGGTGCTAGGTGGGAAAACACAGAAGTCTTC. Translated: CGARWENTEVF. The entire CDR3 is CGARWENTEVFF.

By frequency in the sample, this clone is medium-sized (0.01 to 0.1%). Gene and germline names: mouse. The CDR3 is cut off 1 residue early in the read; its end comes from the germline J gene. V is TRBV26 and J is TRBJ1-3; no clear D gene. The germline V gene has CDR1 KGHPV and CDR2 FQNQEV (reference sequence). The CDR3 contains 14 residues. Trimming removed 2 bases at V and 0 bases at J, with 5 bases between. CDR3 DNA (partial): TGTGCCAGCAGTCTGGTGAATTCTGGAAATACGCTCTAT. This gives the protein CASSLVNSGNTLY. The entire CDR3 reads CASSLVNSGNTLYF.

Details on this clone: The likely explanation is a read error, given a far larger clone one base away. Genes here carry mouse names. The read falls 1 residue short of the CDR3 end, and the missing part is taken from the germline J gene. The V and J genes are TRBV4 and TRBJ2-7; 12 positions agree with TRBD2. Germline CDR1 reads LGHDT; CDR2 reads YNNKQL (reference sequence). The length of the CDR3 is 14 residues. CDR3 bases read: TGTGCCAGCCGCTACGACTGGGGGGGCTTTGAACAGTAC. Translating gives CASRYDWGGFEQY. The whole CDR3 protein reads CASRYDWGGFEQYF.

About this clone itself: The listed genes are named as in mouse. The read is 1 residue too short to cover the CDR3 end, so that end is filled in from the germline J gene. The chain couples TRBV26 to TRBJ1-6, with unresolved D. TRBJ1-6 is treated as an ORF (open reading frame) with a function not yet certain. This CDR3 region has 14 residues. In germline, CDR1 is KGHPV, CDR2 FQNQEV (reference sequence). Trimming took off 4 bases at V and 3 bases at J, with 7 bases between the two ends. Partial CDR3 DNA: TGTGCCAGCAGTCAAGGCAGCTATAATTCGCCCCTCTAC. As protein: CASSQGSYNSPLY. The CDR3 as a whole reads CASSQGSYNSPLYF.

In its sample, this clone is medium-sized. The gene names given are mouse names. The sequenced CDR3 bases are TGTGCCAGCAGCCCGACTGGGGGGGCGCGAGAACAGTAC. Translation: CASSPTGGAREQY. The full CDR3 sequence reads CASSPTGGAREQYF. The chain has TRBV3 and TRBJ2-7, with 12 bases matching TRBD2. The sequence runs out 1 residue before the end of the CDR3; the remainder is reconstructed from the germline J gene. J lost 7 bases, V lost 5 bases, and 6 bases had no gene match. The V gene's germline CDR1 is SNHLY and CDR2 FYNGKV (reference sequence). The CDR3 is made up of 14 amino acids.

On this clone: The germline and genes are mouse ones. Read coverage stops 1 residue before the CDR3 terminus; the germline J gene supplies the remainder. The chain recombines TRBV13-2 with TRBJ2-5; D unclear. This CDR3 has 15 residues. V was cut by 0 bases and J by 0 bases, with 8 bases left in between. Germline V lookup: CDR1 NNHNN, CDR2 SYGAGS (reference sequence). The part of the CDR3 DNA that was read is TGTGCCAGCGGTGATGCACGGGATAACCAAGACACCCAGTAC. Translated, it gives CASGDARDNQDTQY. Given in full, the CDR3 is CASGDARDNQDTQYF.

A note on this clone: Gene names refer to mouse genes. The sequenced part of the CDR3 DNA is TGTGCCAGCAGCCAAACAACAAACTCCGACTACACC. Amino acid sequence: CASSQTTNSDYT. The entire CDR3 protein is CASSQTTNSDYTF. J is TRBJ1-2 and V is TRBV2; D is unresolved. The read halts 1 residue ahead of the CDR3 end, with the missing end drawn from the germline J gene. The CDR3 extends over 13 amino acids. Between the trimmed V and J ends, which lost 2 bases and 0 bases, there was a span of 4 bases. Per the germline V gene, CDR1 is LGHNA and CDR2 is YSYQKL.

In the case of this clone: Genes and germline are mouse. The CDR3 extends 1 residue past the end of the read, so its final part is completed from the germline J gene. The chain is built from TRBV26 and TRBJ2-5, with TRBD2 matching 7 bases. V lost 2 bases and J lost 5; bases outside the gene matches: 7. CDR1 and CDR2 (germline): KGHPV, FQNQEV (reference sequence). This CDR3 comprises 15 residues. Incomplete CDR3 DNA: TGTGCCAGCAGTCTGCCGGGGGGGAGGGGAGACACCCAGTAC. Protein sequence: CASSLPGGRGDTQY. The full CDR3 protein is CASSLPGGRGDTQYF. The full variable domain, its missing parts supplied by reference TRBV26 and TRBJ2-5, is NSKVIQTPRYLVKGQGQKAKMRCIPEKGHPVVFWYQQNKNNEFKFLINFQNQEVLQQIDMTEKRFSAECPSNSPCSLEIQSSEAGDSALYLCASSLPGGRGDTQYFGPGTRLLVL.

Turning to this clone: All gene names here are mouse names. The read ends 1 residue shy of where the CDR3 ends; the end is completed using the germline J gene. V is TRBV26 and J is TRBJ2-2; TRBD1 is a possible D gene (5 bases). This CDR3 contains 15 residues. Trimming removed 2 bases from V and 2 bases from J, with 9 bases in between. In germline, CDR1 is KGHPV, CDR2 FQNQEV (reference sequence). The CDR3 here is CASSLPQGNTGQLYF. The sequenced part of the CDR3 DNA is TGTGCCAGCAGTCTGCCCCAGGGTAACACCGGGCAGCTCTAC.

This clone counts as large. Gene names and germline match the mouse. The sequence runs out 1 residue before the end of the CDR3; the remainder is reconstructed from the germline J gene. The chain carries TRBV29 and TRBJ2-7, with a possible D match to TRBD1 (5 bases). Trimming pared 5 bases from V and 5 bases from J, leaving 10 bases between. The CDR3 totals 12 residues. CDR1 and CDR2 (germline): MSHET, SYDVDS. The CDR3: CASSPQGHEQYF. Partial CDR3 DNA: TGTGCTAGCAGTCCCCAGGGCCATGAACAGTAC.

The sample holds a few counts of this clone. Gene names are mouse gene names. The CDR3 end is not reached by the read, which stops 1 residue before it; the germline J gene fills it in. The chain uses TRBV1 and TRBJ2-7; tentatively, D is TRBD2 (7 bases). The CDR3 consists of 14 residues. From germline, CDR1 is NSQYPW and CDR2 LRSPGD (reference sequence). Trimming removed 3 bases from V and 0 bases from J, with 9 bases in between. The CDR3 protein is CTCSARGASYEQYF. The part of the CDR3 DNA that was read is TGCACCTGCAGTGCCCGGGGGGCCTCCTATGAACAGTAC.

The sample holds one count of this clone. Any gene name here is a mouse gene name. The read halts 1 residue ahead of the CDR3 end, with the missing end drawn from the germline J gene. The chain joins TRBV26 to TRBJ2-4; TRBD2 is a possible D gene (5 bases). The germline V and J ends were trimmed by 5 bases and 0 bases, with 9 bases remaining between them. The CDR3 loop spans 14 amino acids. Looked up from germline, CDR1 is KGHPV and CDR2 is FQNQEV (reference sequence). The CDR3 here is CASSFRTSQNTLYF. The CDR3 DNA, read in part, is TGTGCCAGCAGTTTCAGGACTAGTCAAAACACCTTGTAC.

This clone was observed a single time. The germline and genes are mouse ones. The missing CDR3 end, 1 residue past where the read stops, is filled in from the germline J gene. J is TRBJ2-3 and V is TRBV5; a weak D match, TRBD1 (6 bases). The length of the CDR3 is 15 residues. V lost 4 bases and J 0 bases, leaving 11 bases between the germline ends. Germline V gene sequence: CDR1 LGHNA, CDR2 YNLKQL (reference sequence). CDR3 in amino acids: CASSLGTTSAETLYF. Incomplete CDR3 DNA: TGTGCCAGCAGCCTCGGGACAACTAGTGCAGAAACGCTGTAT.

Notes on this clone: Genes here carry mouse names. The CDR3 end is not reached by the read, which stops 1 residue before it; the germline J gene fills it in. The J gene is TRBJ2-1, the V gene TRBV31; D might be TRBD2 (6 bases). V was clipped by 0 bases and J by 8 bases, with 8 bases between them. Per the germline V gene, CDR1 is GKSSPN and CDR2 is SITVG. This CDR3 comprises 12 residues. CDR3 amino acids: CAWSLGGPEQFF. The sequenced part of the CDR3 DNA is TGTGCCTGGAGTCTGGGGGGACCTGAGCAGTTC. Full variable domain (missing parts from reference TRBV31 and TRBJ2-1): AQTIHQWPVAEIKAVGSPLSLGCTIKGKSSPNLYWYWQATGGTLQQLFYSITVGQVESVVQLNLSASRPKDDQFILSTEKLLLSHSGFYLCAWSLGGPEQFFGPGTRLTVL.

With respect to this clone: Each gene name is a mouse one. With the read ending 1 residue before the CDR3 end, the germline J gene is used to fill in that end. The V and J genes are TRBV26 and TRBJ2-5; TRBD1 agrees at 8 bases. V was clipped by 3 bases and J by 6 bases; unmatched bases: 5. Germline loops: CDR1 KGHPV, CDR2 FQNQEV (reference sequence). The CDR3 spans 14 residues. The DNA read from the CDR3 is TGTGCCAGCAGTCTTCGGACAGGGCGGGACACCCAGTAC. This encodes CASSLRTGRDTQY. The whole CDR3 protein is CASSLRTGRDTQYF.

Concerning this clone itself: Gene names denote mouse genes. Here the CDR3 reads CSSSPTGGYEQYF. Partial CDR3 DNA: TGCTCCAGCAGTCCCACTGGGGGGTATGAACAGTAC. The V call is TRBV23, the J call TRBJ2-7; the D segment call TRBD2 is taken from the table without a DNA check. The CDR3 is cut off 1 residue early in the read; its end comes from the germline J gene. Per the germline V gene, CDR1 is KGHTA and CDR2 is FQNQQP. There are 13 residues in the CDR3.